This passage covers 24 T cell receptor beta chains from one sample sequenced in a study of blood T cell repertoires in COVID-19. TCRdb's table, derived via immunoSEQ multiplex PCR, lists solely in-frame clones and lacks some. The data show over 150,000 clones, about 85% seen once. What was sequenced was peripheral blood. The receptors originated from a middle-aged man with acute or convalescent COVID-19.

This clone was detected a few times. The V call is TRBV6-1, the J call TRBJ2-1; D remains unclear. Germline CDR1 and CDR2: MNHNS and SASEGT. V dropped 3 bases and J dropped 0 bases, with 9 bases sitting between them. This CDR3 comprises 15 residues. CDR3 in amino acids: CASSEGPVSYNEQFF. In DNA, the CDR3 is TGTGCCAGCAGTGAGGGCCCAGTCTCCTACAATGAGCAGTTCTTC.

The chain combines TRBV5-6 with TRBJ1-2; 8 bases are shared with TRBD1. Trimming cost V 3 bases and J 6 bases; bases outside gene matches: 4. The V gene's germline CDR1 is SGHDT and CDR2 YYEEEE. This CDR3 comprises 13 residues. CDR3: CASSSGQVDGYTF. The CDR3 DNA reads TGTGCCAGCAGCTCGGGACAGGTCGATGGCTACACCTTC.

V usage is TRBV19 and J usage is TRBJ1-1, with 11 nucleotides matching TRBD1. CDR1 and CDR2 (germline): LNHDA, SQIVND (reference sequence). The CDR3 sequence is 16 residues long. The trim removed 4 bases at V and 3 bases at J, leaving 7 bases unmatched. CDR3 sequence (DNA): TGTGCCAGTAGTAGCAGAGGGACAGGGGGTGACACTGAAGCTTTCTTT. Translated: CASSSRGTGGDTEAFF.

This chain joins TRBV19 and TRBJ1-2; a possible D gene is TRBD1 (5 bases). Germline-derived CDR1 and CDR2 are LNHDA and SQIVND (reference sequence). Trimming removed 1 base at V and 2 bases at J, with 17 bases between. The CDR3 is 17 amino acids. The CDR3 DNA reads TGTGCCAGTAGTATAGCGGGGGGACTTGAGGGCAACTATGGCTACACCTTC. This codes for CASSIAGGLEGNYGYTF.

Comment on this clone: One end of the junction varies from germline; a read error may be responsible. The CDR3 bases are TGTGCTAGCAGCTCAGGACAGGGTTCTACCCAGTACTTC. Encoded protein: CASSSGQGSTQYF. The J gene is TRBJ2-5, the V gene TRBV7-7, with TRBD1 matching 8 bases. Germline V lookup: CDR1 SSHAT, CDR2 FNYEAQ (reference sequence). The CDR3 is 13 residues long.

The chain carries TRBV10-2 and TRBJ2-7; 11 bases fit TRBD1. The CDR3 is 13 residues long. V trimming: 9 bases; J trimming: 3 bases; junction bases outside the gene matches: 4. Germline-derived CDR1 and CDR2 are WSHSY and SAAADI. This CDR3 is CARSGQGVYEQYF. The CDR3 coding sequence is TGCGCCAGGTCGGGACAGGGGGTCTACGAGCAGTACTTC.

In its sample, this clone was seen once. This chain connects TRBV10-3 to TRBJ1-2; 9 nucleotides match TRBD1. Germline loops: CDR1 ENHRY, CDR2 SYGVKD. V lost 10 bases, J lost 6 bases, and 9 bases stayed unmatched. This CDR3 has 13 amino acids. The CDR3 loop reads CATRTGVWDGYTF. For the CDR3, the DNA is TGTGCCACCAGGACAGGGGTTTGGGATGGCTACACCTTC.

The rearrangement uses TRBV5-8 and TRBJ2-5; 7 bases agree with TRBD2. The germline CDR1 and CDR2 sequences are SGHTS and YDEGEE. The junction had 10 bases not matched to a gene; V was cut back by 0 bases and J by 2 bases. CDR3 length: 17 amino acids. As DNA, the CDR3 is TGTGCCAGCAGCTTGGGATTATCCAGCGGGGATCAAGAGACCCAGTACTTC. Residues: CASSLGLSSGDQETQYF.

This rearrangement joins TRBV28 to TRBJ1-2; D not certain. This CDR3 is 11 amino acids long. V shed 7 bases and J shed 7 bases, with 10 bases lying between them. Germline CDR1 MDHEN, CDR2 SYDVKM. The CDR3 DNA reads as TGTGCCAGCACGGGAGCTACTGGCTACACCTTC. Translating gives CASTGATGYTF.

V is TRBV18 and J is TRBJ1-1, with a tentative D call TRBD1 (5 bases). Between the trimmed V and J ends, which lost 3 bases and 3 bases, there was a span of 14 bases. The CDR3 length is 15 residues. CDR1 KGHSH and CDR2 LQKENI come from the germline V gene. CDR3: CASSPLWGKDTEAFF. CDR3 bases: TGTGCCAGCTCACCCCTGTGGGGCAAGGACACTGAAGCTTTCTTT.

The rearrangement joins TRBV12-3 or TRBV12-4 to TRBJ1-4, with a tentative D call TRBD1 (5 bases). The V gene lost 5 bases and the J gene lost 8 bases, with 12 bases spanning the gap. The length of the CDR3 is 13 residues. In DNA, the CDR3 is TGTGCCAGCAGTCCTGGGGGGAAAGAAAAACTGTTTTTT. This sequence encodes CASSPGGKEKLFF.

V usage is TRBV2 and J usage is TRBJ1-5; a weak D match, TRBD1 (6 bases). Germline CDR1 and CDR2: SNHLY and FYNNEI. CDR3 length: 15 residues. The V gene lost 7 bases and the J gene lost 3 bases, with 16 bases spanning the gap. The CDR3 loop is CASTLGGGTNQPQHF. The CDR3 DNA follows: TGTGCCAGCACCCTTGGCGGGGGCACCAATCAGCCCCAGCATTTT.

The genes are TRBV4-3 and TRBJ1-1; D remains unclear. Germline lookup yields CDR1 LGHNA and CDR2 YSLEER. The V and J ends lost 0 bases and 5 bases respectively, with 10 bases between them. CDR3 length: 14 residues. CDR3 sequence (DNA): TGCGCCAGCAGCCAAGATGTGTATTCGACTGAAGCTTTCTTT. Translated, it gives CASSQDVYSTEAFF.

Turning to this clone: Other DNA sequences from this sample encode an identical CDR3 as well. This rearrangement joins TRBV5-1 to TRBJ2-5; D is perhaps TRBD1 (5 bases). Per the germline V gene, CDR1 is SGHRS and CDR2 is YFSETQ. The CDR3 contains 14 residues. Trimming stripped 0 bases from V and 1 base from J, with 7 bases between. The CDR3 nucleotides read TGCGCCAGCAGCTTGGAAGGGGCCCAAGAGACCCAGTACTTC. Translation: CASSLEGAQETQYF.

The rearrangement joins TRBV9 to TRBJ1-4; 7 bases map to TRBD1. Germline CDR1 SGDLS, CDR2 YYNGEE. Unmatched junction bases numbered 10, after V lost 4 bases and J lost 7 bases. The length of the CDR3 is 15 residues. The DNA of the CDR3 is TGTGCCAGCAGCTCCAATCCCGGGACAGCTGAAAAACTGTTTTTT. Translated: CASSSNPGTAEKLFF. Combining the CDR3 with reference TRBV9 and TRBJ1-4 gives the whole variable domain DSGVTQTPKHLITATGQRVTLRCSPRSGDLSVYWYQQSLDQGLQFLIQYYNGEERAKGNILERFSAQQFPDLHSELNLSSLELGDSALYFCASSSNPGTAEKLFFGSGTQLSVL.

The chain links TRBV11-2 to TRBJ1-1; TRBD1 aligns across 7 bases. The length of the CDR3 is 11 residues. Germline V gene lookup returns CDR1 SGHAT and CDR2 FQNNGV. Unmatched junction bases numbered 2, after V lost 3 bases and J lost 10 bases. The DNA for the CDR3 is TGTGCCAGCAGCTTGGACAGGTTAGCTTTCTTT. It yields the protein CASSLDRLAFF.

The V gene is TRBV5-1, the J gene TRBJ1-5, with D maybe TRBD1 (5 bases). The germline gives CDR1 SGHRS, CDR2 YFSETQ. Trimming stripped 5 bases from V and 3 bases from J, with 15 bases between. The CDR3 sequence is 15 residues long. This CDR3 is CASSPSRDFNQPQHF. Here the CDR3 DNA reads TGCGCCAGCAGTCCTTCTCGGGACTTCAATCAGCCCCAGCATTTT.

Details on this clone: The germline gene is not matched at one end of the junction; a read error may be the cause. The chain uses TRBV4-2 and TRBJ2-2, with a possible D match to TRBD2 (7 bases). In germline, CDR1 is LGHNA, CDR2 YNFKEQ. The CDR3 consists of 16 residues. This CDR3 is CATSPEGGGLSGELFF. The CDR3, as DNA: TGTGCCACCAGCCCGGAGGGGGGGGGCCTGTCCGGGGAGCTGTTTTTT.

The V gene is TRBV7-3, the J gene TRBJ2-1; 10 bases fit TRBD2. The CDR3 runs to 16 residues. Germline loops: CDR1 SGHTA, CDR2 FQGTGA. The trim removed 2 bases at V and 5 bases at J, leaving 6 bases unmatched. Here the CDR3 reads CASSLFTSGVNNEQFF. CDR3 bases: TGTGCCAGCAGCTTATTCACTAGCGGGGTGAACAATGAGCAGTTCTTC.

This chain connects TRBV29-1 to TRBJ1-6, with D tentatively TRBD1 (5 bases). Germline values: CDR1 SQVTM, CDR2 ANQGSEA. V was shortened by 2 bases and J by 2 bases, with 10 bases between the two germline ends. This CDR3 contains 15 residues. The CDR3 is CSVEPGLAYNSPLHF. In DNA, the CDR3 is TGCAGCGTTGAACCAGGGCTAGCCTATAATTCACCCCTCCACTTT.

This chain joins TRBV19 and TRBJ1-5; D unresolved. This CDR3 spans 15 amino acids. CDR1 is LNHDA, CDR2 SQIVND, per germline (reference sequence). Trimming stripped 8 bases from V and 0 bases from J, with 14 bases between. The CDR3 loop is CASCPGRSSNQPQHF. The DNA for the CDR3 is TGTGCCAGTTGCCCGGGGAGATCTAGCAATCAGCCCCAGCATTTT.

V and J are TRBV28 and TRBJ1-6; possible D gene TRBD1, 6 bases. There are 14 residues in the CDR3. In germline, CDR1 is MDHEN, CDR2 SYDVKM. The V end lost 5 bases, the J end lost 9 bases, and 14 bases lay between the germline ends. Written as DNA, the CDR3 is TGTGCCAGCAGTGCCCAGGGGAAAGGTTCACCCCTCCACTTT. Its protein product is CASSAQGKGSPLHF. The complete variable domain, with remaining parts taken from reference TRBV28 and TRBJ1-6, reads DVKVTQSSRYLVKRTGEKVFLECVQDMDHENMFWYRQDPGLGLRLIYFSYDVKMKEKGDIPEGYSVSREKKERFSLILESASTNQTSMYLCASSAQGKGSPLHFGNGTRLTVT.

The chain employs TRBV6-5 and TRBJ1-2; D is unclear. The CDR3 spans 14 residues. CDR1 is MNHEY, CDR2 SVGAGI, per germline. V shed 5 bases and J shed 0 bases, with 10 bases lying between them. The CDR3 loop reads CASSPSGANYGYTF. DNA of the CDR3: TGTGCCAGCAGTCCGTCGGGAGCTAACTATGGCTACACCTTC.

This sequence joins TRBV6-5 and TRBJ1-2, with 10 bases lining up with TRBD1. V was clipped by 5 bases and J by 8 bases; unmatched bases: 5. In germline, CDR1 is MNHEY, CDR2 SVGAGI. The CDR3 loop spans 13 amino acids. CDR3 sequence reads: CASSRQGAKGYTF. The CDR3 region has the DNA TGTGCCAGCAGTCGACAGGGGGCTAAGGGCTACACCTTC.